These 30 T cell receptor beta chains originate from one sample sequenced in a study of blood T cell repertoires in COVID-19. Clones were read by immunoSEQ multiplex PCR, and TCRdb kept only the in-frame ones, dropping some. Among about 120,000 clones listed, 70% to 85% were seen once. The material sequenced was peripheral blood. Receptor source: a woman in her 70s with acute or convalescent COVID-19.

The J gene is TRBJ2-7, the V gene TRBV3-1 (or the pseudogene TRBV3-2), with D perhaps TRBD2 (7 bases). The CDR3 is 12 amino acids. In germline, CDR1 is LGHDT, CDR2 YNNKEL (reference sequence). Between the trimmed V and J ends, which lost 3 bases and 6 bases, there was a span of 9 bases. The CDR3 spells CASSQRGREQYF. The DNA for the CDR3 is TGTGCCAGCAGCCAGCGGGGGCGCGAGCAGTACTTC.

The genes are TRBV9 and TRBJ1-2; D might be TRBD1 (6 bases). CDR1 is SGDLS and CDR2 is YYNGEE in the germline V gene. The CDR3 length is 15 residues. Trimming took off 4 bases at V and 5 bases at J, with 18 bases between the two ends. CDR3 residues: CASSPGQNWDYGYTF. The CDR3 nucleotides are TGTGCCAGCAGCCCCGGACAGAACTGGGATTATGGCTACACCTTC.

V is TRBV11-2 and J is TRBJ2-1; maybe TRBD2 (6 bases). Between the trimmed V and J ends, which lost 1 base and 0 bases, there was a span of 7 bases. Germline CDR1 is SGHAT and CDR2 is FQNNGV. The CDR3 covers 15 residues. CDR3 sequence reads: CASSLGAGSYNEQFF. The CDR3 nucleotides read TGTGCCAGCAGCTTAGGAGCGGGCTCCTACAATGAGCAGTTCTTC.

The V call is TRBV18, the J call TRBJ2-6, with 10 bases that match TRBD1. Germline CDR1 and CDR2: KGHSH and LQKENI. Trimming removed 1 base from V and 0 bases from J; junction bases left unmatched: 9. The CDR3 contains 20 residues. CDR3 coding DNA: TGTGCCAGCTCACCACTGCTGCCCGGGGACAGGGGCTCTGGGGCCAACGTCCTGACTTTC. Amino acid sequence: CASSPLLPGDRGSGANVLTF.

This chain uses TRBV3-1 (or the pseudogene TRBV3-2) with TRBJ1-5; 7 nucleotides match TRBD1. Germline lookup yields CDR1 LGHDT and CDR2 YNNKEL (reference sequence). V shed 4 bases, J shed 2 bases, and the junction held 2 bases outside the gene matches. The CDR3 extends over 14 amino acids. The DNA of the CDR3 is TGTGCCAGCAGCCGACAGGGCGGCAATCAGCCCCAGCATTTT. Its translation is CASSRQGGNQPQHF.

This chain's CDR3 is CASSLLVQETQYF. In DNA form, the CDR3 reads TGTGCCAGCAGCTTACTAGTCCAAGAGACCCAGTACTTC. This rearrangement joins TRBV5-5 to TRBJ2-5, with D possibly matching TRBD2 (5 bases). The CDR3 covers 13 residues. In germline, CDR1 is SGHKS, CDR2 YYEKEE (reference sequence). The V gene lost 2 bases and the J gene lost 1 base, with 6 bases spanning the gap. Using reference TRBV5-5 and TRBJ2-5 for the parts outside the CDR3, the full variable domain is DAGVTQSPTHLIKTRGQQVTLRCSPISGHKSVSWYQQVLGQGPQFIFQYYEKEERGRGNFPDRFSARQFPNYSSELNVNALLLGDSALYLCASSLLVQETQYFGPGTRLLVL.

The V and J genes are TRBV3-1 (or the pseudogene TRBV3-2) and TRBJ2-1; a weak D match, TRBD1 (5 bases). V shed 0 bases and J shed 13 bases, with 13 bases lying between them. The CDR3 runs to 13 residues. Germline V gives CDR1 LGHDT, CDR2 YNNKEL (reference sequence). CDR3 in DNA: TGTGCCAGCAGCCAAGATCCTAGGGGCGCCCAGTTCTTC. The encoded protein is CASSQDPRGAQFF.

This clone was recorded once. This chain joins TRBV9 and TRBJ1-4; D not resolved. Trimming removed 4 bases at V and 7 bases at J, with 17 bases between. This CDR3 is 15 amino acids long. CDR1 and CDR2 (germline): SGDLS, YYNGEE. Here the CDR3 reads CASSIGSGKGEKLFF. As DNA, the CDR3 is TGTGCCAGCAGCATCGGTTCCGGGAAAGGTGAAAAACTGTTTTTT.

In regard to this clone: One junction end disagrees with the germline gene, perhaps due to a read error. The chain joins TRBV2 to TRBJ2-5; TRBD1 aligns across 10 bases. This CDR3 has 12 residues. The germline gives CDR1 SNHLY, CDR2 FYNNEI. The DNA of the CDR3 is TGTGCCAGCAGTCAAGCCGGGACAGGGGTTCACTTC. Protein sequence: CASSQAGTGVHF.

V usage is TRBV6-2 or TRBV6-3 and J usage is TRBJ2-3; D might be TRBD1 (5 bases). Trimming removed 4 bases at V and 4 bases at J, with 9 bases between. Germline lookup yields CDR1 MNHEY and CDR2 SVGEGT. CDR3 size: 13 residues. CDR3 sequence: CASSFGRADTQYF. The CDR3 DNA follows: TGTGCCAGCAGTTTCGGCAGGGCAGATACGCAGTATTTT.

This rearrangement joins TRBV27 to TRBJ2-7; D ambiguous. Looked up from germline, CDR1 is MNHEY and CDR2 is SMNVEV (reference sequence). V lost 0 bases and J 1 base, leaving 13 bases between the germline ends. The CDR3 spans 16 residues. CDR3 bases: TGTGCCAGCAGTTTATCAGGTTCGACAAGGTCCTACGAGCAGTACTTC. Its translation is CASSLSGSTRSYEQYF.

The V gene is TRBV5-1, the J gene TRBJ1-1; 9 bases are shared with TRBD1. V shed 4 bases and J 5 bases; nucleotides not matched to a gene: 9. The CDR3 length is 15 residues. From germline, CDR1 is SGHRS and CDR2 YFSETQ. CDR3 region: CASSLYRGRGTEAFF. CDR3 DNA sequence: TGCGCCAGCAGCCTCTACAGGGGGCGGGGGACTGAAGCTTTCTTT.

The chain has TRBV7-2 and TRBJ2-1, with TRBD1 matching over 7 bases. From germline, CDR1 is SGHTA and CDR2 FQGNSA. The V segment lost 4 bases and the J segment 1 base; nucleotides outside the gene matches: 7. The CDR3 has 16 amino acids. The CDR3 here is CASSSNRGSSYNEQFF. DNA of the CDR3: TGTGCCAGCAGCTCGAACAGGGGATCATCCTACAATGAGCAGTTCTTC.

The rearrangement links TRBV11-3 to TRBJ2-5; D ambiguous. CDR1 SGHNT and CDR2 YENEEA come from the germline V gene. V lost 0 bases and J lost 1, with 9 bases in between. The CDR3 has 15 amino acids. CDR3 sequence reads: CASSLDRPFQETQYF. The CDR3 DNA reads TGTGCCAGCAGCTTAGATCGTCCTTTCCAAGAGACCCAGTACTTC.

The CDR3 nucleotides are TGTGCCAGCAGACGGACAGGGATGGACGAGCAGTACTTC. This translates into CASRRTGMDEQYF. This rearrangement joins TRBV2 to TRBJ2-7; 8 bases match TRBD1. Germline CDR1 and CDR2: SNHLY and FYNNEI. This CDR3 has 13 amino acids. Losses at the gene ends were 6 bases for V and 5 bases for J; bases not matched to a gene: 6.

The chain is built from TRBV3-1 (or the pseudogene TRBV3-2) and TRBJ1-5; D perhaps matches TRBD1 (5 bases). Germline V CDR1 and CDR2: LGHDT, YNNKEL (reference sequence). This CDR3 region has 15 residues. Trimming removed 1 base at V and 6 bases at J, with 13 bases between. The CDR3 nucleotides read TGTGCCAGCAGCCAAGCGGTGGGGGGTCGTCAGCCCCAGCATTTT. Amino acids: CASSQAVGGRQPQHF.

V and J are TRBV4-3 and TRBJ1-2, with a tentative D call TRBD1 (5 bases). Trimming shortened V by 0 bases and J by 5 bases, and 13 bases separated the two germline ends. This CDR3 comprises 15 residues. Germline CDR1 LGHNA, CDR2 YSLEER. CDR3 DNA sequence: TGCGCCAGCAGCCAAGATTATAGGGGAAGATATGGCTACACCTTC. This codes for CASSQDYRGRYGYTF.

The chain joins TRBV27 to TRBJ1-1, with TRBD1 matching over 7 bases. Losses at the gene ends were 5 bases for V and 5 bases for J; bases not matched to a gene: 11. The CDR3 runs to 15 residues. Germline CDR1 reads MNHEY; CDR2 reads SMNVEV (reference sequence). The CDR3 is CASSPTDRRWTEAFF. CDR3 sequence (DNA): TGTGCCAGCAGTCCCACGGACAGGAGGTGGACTGAAGCTTTCTTT.

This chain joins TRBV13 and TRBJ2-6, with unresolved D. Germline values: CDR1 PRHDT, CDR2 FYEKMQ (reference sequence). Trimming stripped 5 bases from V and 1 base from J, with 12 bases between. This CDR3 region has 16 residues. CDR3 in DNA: TGTGCCAGCAGCCTAGAAGCTTTATCTGGGGCCAACGTCCTGACTTTC. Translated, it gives CASSLEALSGANVLTF.

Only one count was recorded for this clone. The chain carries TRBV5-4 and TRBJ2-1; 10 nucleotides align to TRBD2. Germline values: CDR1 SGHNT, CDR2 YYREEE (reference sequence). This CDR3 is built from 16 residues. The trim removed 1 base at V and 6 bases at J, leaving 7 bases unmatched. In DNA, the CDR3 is TGTGCCAGCAGCTTGATGCTAGCGGGGGCTTCCAATGAGCAGTTCTTC. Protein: CASSLMLAGASNEQFF.

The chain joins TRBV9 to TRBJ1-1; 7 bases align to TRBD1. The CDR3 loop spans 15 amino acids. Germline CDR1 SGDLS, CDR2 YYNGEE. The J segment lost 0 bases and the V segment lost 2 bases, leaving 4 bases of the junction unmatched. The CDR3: CASSVQGQMNTEAFF. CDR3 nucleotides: TGTGCCAGCAGCGTCCAGGGACAGATGAACACTGAAGCTTTCTTT.

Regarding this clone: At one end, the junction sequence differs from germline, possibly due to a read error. The CDR3 DNA is TGTGCCAGCAGCCTAGCTGTCGGGTCAACGGCTTTCTTT. As protein: CASSLAVGSTAFF. V usage is TRBV7-2 and J usage is TRBJ1-1; no firm D call. Per germline, CDR1 SGHTA and CDR2 FQGNSA. This CDR3 comprises 13 residues. The whole variable domain, filled in from reference TRBV7-2 and TRBJ1-1, reads GAGVSQSPSNKVTEKGKDVELRCDPISGHTALYWYRQSLGQGLEFLIYFQGNSAPDKSGLPSDRFSAERTGGSVSTLTIQRTQQEDSAVYLCASSLAVGSTAFFGQGTRLTVV.

CDR3 sequence reads: CASSIDRGSGANVLTF. Here the CDR3 DNA reads TGTGCCAGTAGTATAGATCGAGGATCGGGGGCCAACGTCCTGACTTTC. J is TRBJ2-6 and V is TRBV19, with no clear D. Germline assignment: CDR1 LNHDA and CDR2 SQIVND (reference sequence). This CDR3 contains 16 residues. With 0 bases removed from V and 4 bases from J, the gap between germline ends came to 10 bases. The full variable domain, rest sourced from reference TRBV19 and TRBJ2-6, is DGGITQSPKYLFRKEGQNVTLSCEQNLNHDAMYWYRQDPGQGLRLIYYSQIVNDFQKGDIAEGYSVSREKKESFPLTVTSAQKNPTAFYLCASSIDRGSGANVLTFGAGSRLTVL.

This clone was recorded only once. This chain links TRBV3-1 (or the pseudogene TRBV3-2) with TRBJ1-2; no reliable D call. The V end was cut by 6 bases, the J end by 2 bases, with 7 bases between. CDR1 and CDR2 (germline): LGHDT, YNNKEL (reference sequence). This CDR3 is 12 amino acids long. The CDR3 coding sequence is TGTGCCAGCAGGATGGCCAACTATGGCTACACCTTC. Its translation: CASRMANYGYTF.

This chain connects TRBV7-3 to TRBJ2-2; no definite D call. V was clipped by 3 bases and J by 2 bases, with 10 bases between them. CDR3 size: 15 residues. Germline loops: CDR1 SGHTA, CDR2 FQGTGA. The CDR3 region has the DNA TGTGCCAGCAGCTTGGGCACCTTAAACACCGGGGAGCTGTTTTTT. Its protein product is CASSLGTLNTGELFF. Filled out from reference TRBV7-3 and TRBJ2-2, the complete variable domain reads GAGVSQTPSNKVTEKGKYVELRCDPISGHTALYWYRQSLGQGPEFLIYFQGTGAADDSGLPNDRFFAVRPEGSVSTLKIQRTERGDSAVYLCASSLGTLNTGELFFGEGSRLTVL.

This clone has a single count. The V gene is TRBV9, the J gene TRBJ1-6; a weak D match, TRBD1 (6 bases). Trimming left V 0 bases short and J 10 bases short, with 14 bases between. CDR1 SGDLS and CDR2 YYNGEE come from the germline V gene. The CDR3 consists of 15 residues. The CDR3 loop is CASSVEQGGYSPLHF. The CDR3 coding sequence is TGTGCCAGCAGCGTAGAACAGGGCGGATACTCACCCCTCCACTTT.

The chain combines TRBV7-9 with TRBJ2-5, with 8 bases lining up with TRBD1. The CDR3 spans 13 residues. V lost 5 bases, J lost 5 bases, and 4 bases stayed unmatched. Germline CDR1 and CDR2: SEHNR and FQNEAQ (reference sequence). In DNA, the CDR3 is TGTGCCAGCAGCCTAAGACAGGGGGAGACCCAGTACTTC. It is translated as CASSLRQGETQYF.

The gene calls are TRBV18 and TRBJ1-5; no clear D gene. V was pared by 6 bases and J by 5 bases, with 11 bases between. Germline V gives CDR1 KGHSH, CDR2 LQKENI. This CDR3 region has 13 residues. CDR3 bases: TGTGCCAGCTCTCCGGGAATAGATCAGCCCCAGCATTTT. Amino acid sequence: CASSPGIDQPQHF.

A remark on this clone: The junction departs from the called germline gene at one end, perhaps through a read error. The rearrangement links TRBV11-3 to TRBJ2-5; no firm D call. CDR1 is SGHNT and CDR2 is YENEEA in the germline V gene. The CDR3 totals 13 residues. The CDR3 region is CASSLGVVETQYF. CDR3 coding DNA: TGTGCCAGCAGTTTAGGTGTCGTGGAGACCCAGTACTTC.

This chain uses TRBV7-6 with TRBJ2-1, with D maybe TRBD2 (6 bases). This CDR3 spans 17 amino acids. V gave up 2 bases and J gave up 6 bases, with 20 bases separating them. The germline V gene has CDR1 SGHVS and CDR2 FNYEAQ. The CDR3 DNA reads TGTGCCAGCAGCTTACTACTGTACGGGGGACCTAGCAATGAGCAGTTCTTC. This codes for CASSLLLYGGPSNEQFF. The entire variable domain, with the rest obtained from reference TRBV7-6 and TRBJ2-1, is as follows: GAGVSQSPRYKVTKRGQDVALRCDPISGHVSLYWYRQALGQGPEFLTYFNYEAQQDKSGLPNDRFSAERPEGSISTLTIQRTEQRDSAMYRCASSLLLYGGPSNEQFFGPGTRLTVL.